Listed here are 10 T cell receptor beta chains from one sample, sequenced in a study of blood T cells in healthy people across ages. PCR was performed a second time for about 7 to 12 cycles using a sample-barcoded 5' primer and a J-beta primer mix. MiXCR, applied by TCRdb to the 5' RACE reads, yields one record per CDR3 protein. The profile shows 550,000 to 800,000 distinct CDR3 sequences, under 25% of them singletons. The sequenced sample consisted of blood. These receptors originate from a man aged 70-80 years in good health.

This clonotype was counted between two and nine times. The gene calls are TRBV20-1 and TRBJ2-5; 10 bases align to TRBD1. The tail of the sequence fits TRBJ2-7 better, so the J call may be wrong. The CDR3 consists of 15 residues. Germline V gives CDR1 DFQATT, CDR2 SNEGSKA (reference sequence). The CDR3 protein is CSAIQPGQGRYEQYF. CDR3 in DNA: TGCAGTGCTATTCAACCGGGACAGGGGCGATACGAGCAGTACTTC.

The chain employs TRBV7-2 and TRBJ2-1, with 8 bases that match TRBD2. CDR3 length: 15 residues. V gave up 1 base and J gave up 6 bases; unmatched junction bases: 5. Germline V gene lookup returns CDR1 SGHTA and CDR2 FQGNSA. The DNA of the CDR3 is TGTGCCAGCAGCTTAGAGGGACTAGGGGTCAATGAGCAGTTCTTC. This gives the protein CASSLEGLGVNEQFF.

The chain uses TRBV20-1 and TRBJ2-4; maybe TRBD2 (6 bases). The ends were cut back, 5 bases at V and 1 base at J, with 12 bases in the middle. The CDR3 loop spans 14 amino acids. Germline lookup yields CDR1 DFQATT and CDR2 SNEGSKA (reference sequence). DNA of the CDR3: TGCAGTGCTGTTCGGGGACTTGCCAAAAACATTCAGTACTTC. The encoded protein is CSAVRGLAKNIQYF.

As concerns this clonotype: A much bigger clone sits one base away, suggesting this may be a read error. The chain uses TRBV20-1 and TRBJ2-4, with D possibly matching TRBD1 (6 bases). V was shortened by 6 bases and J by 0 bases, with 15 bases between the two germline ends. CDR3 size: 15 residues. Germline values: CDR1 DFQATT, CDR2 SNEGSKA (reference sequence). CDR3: CSAVYRGKAKNIQYF. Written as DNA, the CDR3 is TGCAGTGCCGTGTATAGGGGGAAAGCCAAAAACATTCAGTACTTC.

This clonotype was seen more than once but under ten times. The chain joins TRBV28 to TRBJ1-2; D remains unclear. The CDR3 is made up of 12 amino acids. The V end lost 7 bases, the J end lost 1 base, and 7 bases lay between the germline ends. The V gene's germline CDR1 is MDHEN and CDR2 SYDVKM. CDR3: CASTPRNYGYTF. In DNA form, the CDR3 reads TGTGCCAGCACCCCTCGTAACTATGGCTACACCTTC.

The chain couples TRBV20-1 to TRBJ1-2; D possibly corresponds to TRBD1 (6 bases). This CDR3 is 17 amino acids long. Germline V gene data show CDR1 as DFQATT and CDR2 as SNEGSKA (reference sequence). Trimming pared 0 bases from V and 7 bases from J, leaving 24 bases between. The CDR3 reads CSARDPSVRGELGGYTF. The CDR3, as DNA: TGCAGTGCTAGAGACCCCTCTGTCAGGGGCGAGCTTGGTGGCTACACCTTC.

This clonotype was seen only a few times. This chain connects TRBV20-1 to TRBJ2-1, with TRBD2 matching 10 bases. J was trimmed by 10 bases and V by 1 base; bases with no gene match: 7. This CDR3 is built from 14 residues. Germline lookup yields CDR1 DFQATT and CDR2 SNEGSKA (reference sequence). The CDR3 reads CSARGTSGLGEQFF. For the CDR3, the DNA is TGCAGTGCTAGAGGGACTAGCGGCCTGGGGGAGCAGTTCTTC.

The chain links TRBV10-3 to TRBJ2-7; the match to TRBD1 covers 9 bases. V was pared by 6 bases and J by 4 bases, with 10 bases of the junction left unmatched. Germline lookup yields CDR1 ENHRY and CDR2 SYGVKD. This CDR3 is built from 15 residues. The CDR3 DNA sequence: TGTGCCATCAGCGCTCACACGGGACAGGGTTACGAGCAGTACTTC. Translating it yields CAISAHTGQGYEQYF.

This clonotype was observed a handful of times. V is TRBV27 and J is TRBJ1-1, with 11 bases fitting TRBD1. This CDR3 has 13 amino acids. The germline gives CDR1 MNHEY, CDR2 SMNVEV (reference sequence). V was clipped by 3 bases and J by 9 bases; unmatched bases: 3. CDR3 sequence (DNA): TGTGCCAGCAGTTTGGGACAGGGGGGAAAAGCTTTCTTT. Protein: CASSLGQGGKAFF.

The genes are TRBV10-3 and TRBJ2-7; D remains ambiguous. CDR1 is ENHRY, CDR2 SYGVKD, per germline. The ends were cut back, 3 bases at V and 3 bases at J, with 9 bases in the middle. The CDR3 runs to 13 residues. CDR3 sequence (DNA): TGTGCCATCAGTGACCCGCGTAGCTACGAGCAGTACTTC. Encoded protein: CAISDPRSYEQYF.